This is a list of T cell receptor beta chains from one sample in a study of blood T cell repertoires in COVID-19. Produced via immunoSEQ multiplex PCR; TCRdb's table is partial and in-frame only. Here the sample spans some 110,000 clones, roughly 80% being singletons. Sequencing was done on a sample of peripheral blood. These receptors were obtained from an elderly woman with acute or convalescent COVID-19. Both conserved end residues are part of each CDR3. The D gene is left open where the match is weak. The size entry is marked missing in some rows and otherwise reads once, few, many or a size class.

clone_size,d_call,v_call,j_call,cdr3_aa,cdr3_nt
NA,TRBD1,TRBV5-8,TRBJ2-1,CASSLALGQGNEQFF,TGTGCCAGCAGCTTGGCCTTGGGACAGGGTAATGAGCAGTTCTTC
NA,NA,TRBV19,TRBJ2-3,CASSPSGRFSTDTQYF,TGTGCCAGTAGTCCAAGCGGGCGGTTTAGCACAGATACGCAGTATTTT
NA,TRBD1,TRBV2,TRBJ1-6,CASSGSTGGGSPLHF,TGTGCCAGCAGTGGGTCGACAGGGGGCGGGTCACCCCTCCACTTT
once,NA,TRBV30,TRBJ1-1,CAWILYDTAFF,TGTGCCTGGATTCTATACGACACAGCTTTCTTT
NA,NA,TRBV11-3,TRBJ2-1,CASSFDRDTTYNEQFF,TGTGCCAGCAGCTTCGACCGGGACACTACCTACAATGAGCAGTTCTTC
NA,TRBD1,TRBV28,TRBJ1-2,CASSWGQGASYGYTF,TGTGCCAGCAGTTGGGGACAGGGGGCAAGTTATGGCTACACCTTC
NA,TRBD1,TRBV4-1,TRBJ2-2,CASSADRGIGGELFF,TGCGCCAGCAGCGCCGACAGGGGTATAGGCGGGGAGCTGTTTTTT
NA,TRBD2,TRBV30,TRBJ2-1,CAFSGEAGERATEQFF,TGTGCCTTCTCCGGGGAGGCGGGAGAGCGCGCAACTGAGCAGTTCTTC
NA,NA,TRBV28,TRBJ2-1,CASRAGPALEEVEQFF,TGTGCCAGCAGAGCCGGGCCCGCACTAGAGGAAGTTGAGCAGTTCTTC
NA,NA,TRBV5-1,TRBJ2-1,CASSLSGQHNNEQFF,TGCGCCAGCAGCTTGAGCGGACAGCATAACAATGAGCAGTTCTTC
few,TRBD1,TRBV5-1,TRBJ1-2,CASSSQGDYGYTF,TGCGCCAGCAGCTCCCAGGGGGACTATGGCTACACCTTC
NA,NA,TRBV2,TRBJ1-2,CASSEKGKGEGYTF,TGTGCCAGCAGTGAAAAGGGAAAGGGAGAAGGCTACACCTTC
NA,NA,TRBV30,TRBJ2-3,CAWSFVTDTQYF,TGTGCCTGGAGTTTCGTAACAGATACGCAGTATTTT
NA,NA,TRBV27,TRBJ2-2,CASSLGGTNTGELFF,TGTGCCAGCAGTTTAGGGGGGACGAACACCGGGGAGCTGTTTTTT
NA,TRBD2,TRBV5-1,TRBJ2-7,CASSPGLKYEQYF,TGCGCCAGCAGCCCGGGACTAAAGTACGAGCAGTACTTC
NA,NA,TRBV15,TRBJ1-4,CATSRQIVATNEKLFF,TGTGCCACCAGCAGACAGATCGTTGCAACTAATGAAAAACTGTTTTTT
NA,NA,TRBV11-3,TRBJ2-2,CASSLSGIFTGELFF,TGTGCCAGCAGCTTATCCGGGATTTTCACCGGGGAGCTGTTTTTT
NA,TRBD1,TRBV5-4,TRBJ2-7,CASSAGTVPYEQYF,TGTGCCAGCAGCGCCGGGACAGTACCCTACGAGCAGTACTTC
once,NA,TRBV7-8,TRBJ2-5,CASSLALGGQETQYF,TGTGCCAGCAGCTTAGCGCTGGGGGGACAAGAGACCCAGTACTTC
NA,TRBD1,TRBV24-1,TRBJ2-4,CATSDPGTGGGIQYF,TGTGCCACCAGTGATCCCGGGACAGGGGGCGGCATTCAGTACTTC
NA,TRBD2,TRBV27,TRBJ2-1,CASFGRLGYNEQFF,TGTGCCAGCTTCGGGAGGCTCGGGTACAATGAGCAGTTCTTC
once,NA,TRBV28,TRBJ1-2,CASSLIMSGYTF,TGTGCCAGCAGTTTGATTATGAGTGGCTACACCTTC
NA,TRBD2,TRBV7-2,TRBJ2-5,CASSSSGTIQETQYF,TGTGCCAGCAGTTCCTCCGGGACTATACAAGAGACCCAGTACTTC
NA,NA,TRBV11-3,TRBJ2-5,CASSLGGAQETQYF,TGTGCCAGCAGCTTAGGGGGCGCCCAAGAGACCCAGTACTTC
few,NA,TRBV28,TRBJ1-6,CASSPVGGLRSPLHF,TGTGCCAGCAGTCCGGTAGGAGGCCTGCGGTCACCCCTCCACTTT
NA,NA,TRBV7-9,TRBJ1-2,CASSPPREPLNYGYTF,TGTGCCAGCAGCCCACCACGAGAGCCTCTAAACTATGGCTACACCTTC
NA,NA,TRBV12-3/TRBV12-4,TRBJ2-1,CASSLTVNEQFF,TGTGCCAGCAGCCTCACAGTTAATGAGCAGTTCTTC
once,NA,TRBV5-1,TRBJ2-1,CASSSGRGIDEQFF,TGCGCCAGCAGTTCGGGGAGAGGCATCGATGAGCAGTTCTTC
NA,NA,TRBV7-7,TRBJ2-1,CASSPLAPSYNEQFF,TGTGCCAGCAGCCCCCTAGCGCCTTCCTACAATGAGCAGTTCTTC
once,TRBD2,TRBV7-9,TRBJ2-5,CASSQGLGFGETQYF,TGTGCCAGCAGCCAGGGACTAGGGTTCGGAGAGACCCAGTACTTC
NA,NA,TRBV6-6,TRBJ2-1,CASSYSGRYEQFF,TGTGCCAGCAGTTACTCGGGGCGGTATGAGCAGTTCTTC
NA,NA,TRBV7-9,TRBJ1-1,CASSPPRETGLTEAFF,TGTGCCAGCAGCCCCCCCCGCGAGACAGGTCTCACTGAAGCTTTCTTT
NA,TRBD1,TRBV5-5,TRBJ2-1,CASSLELQGARQFF,TGTGCCAGCAGCTTGGAGCTACAGGGGGCAAGGCAGTTCTTC
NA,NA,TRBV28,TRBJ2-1,CASSPSGRLDEQFF,TGTGCCAGCAGTCCCTCCGGGAGACTGGATGAGCAGTTCTTC
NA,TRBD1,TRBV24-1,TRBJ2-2,CATSTGQGGPGELFF,TGTGCCACCAGTACAGGACAGGGGGGTCCCGGGGAGCTGTTTTTT
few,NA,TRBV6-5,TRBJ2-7,CASSYRGLGLHEQYF,TGTGCCAGCAGTTATAGAGGCCTGGGACTCCACGAGCAGTACTTC
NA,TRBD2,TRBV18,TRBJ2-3,CASSPTSDVSTDTQYF,TGTGCCAGCTCACCAACTAGCGATGTAAGCACAGATACGCAGTATTTT
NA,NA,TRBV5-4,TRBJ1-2,CASSLDNNYGYTF,TGTGCCAGCAGCTTGGACAATAACTATGGCTACACCTTC
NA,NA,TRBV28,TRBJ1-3,CATTGYQGGNTIYF,TGTGCAACAACAGGGTACCAAGGTGGAAACACCATATATTTT
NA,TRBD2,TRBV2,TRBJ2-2,CASSGLAGENTGELFF,TGTGCCAGCAGCGGACTAGCGGGAGAGAACACCGGGGAGCTGTTTTTT
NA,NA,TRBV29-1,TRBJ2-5,CSVGYRPQETQYF,TGCAGCGTTGGATACAGACCCCAAGAGACCCAGTACTTC
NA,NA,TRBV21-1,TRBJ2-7,CASRIVSTEGGYEQYF,TGTGCCAGCAGAATAGTTTCGACCGAAGGGGGTTACGAGCAGTACTTC
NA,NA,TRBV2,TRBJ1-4,CASSLLSYRVEKLFF,TGTGCCAGCAGTCTACTTTCCTACAGGGTTGAAAAACTGTTTTTT
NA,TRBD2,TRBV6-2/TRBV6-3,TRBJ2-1,CASSYSMGLYNEQFF,TGTGCCAGCAGTTACTCGATGGGACTATACAATGAGCAGTTCTTC
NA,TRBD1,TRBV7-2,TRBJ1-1,CASSPTGMNTEAFF,TGTGCCAGCAGCCCGACAGGGATGAACACTGAAGCTTTCTTT
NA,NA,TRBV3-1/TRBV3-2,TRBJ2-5,CASSHRGAQETQYF,TGTGCCAGCAGCCATAGGGGCGCACAAGAGACCCAGTACTTC
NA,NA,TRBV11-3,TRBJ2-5,CASSSQGETQYF,TGTGCCAGCAGCTCTCAGGGTGAGACCCAGTACTTC
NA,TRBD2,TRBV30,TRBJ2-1,CAWSRTSGRREQFF,TGTGCCTGGAGTAGGACTAGCGGGAGAAGGGAGCAGTTCTTC
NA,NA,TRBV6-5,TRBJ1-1,CASSYSSANTEAFF,TGTGCCAGCAGTTACTCTAGCGCGAACACTGAAGCTTTCTTT
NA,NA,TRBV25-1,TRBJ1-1,CASSESSKKAFF,TGTGCCAGCAGTGAATCAAGCAAGAAAGCTTTCTTT
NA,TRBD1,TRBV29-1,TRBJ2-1,CSVPGQAFNEQFF,TGCAGCGTTCCGGGACAGGCGTTCAATGAGCAGTTCTTC
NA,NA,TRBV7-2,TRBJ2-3,CASSLNSQYTQYF,TGTGCCAGCAGCCTGAACTCCCAATATACGCAGTATTTT
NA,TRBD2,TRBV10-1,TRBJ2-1,CASSEGTGGYNEQFF,TGCGCCAGCAGTGAGGGAACCGGGGGGTACAATGAGCAGTTCTTC
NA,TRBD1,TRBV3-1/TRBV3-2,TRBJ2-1,CASSQRGTGFHEQFF,TGTGCCAGCAGCCAAAGAGGGACAGGGTTCCATGAGCAGTTCTTC
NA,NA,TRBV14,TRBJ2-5,CASSQRLETQYF,TGTGCCAGCAGCCAGCGTTTAGAGACCCAGTACTTC
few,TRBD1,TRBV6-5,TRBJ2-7,CASSRGPTYEQYF,TGTGCCAGCAGCAGGGGGCCTACCTACGAGCAGTACTTC
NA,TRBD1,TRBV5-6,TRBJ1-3,CASSPLGQGGNTIYF,TGTGCCAGCAGCCCCCTCGGACAGGGGGGAAACACCATATATTTT
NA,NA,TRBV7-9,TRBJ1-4,CASSLGTGRNEKLFF,TGTGCCAGCAGCTTAGGCACAGGGCGAAATGAAAAACTGTTTTTT
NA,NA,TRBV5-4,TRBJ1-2,CASSGGGTNYGYTF,TGTGCCAGCAGCGGCGGAGGGACGAACTATGGCTACACCTTC
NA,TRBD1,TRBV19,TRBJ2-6,CATDRENSGANVLTF,TGTGCCACTGACAGGGAAAACTCTGGGGCCAACGTCCTGACTTTC